Listed below are T cell receptor beta chains from one sample, sequenced in a study of blood T cell repertoires in COVID-19. TCRdb keeps only in-frame clones here, not all; method: immunoSEQ multiplex PCR. This table holds over 200,000 clones, approximately 86% found once. The sequenced sample was peripheral blood. Receptors were obtained from a woman aged 30 to 39 with acute or convalescent COVID-19. Both conserved end residues are part of each CDR3. A D gene is named only where the DNA matches it firmly. Some rows mark clone size as missing; the rest say once, few, many or name a class of expanded clone.

v_call	d_call	j_call	clone_size	cdr3_nt	cdr3_aa
TRBV11-3	.	TRBJ2-7	.	TGTGCCAGCAGCTTAGGACAGTCCTACGAGCAGTACTTC	CASSLGQSYEQYF
TRBV30	TRBD2	TRBJ2-4	.	TGTGCCTGGAGTGTATCGGGAGGGCCGAACATTCAGTACTTC	CAWSVSGGPNIQYF
TRBV29-1	.	TRBJ2-2	few	TGCAGCGTTGGTCGGTCGAACACCGGGGAGCTGTTTTTT	CSVGRSNTGELFF
TRBV27	.	TRBJ2-4	.	TGTGCCAGCAGTACGACAGAAAACATTCAGTACTTC	CASSTTENIQYF
TRBV6-2/TRBV6-3	TRBD1	TRBJ1-6	.	TGTGCCAGCAGTCCGGACAGGGGGCGAGTGAATTCACCCCTCCACTTT	CASSPDRGRVNSPLHF
TRBV7-9	TRBD1	TRBJ2-2	.	TGTGCCAGCAGTGTCGGGGACAGGGTTGGGGAGCTGTTTTTT	CASSVGDRVGELFF
TRBV9	TRBD2	TRBJ2-3	.	TGTGCCAGCAGCGTAGCTAGCGGGAGTGTCACAGATACGCAGTATTTT	CASSVASGSVTDTQYF
TRBV10-1	TRBD1	TRBJ1-1	.	TGCGCCAGCAGTGAGTCCTTACCGGGACAGGGGGAAGTGAACACTGAAGCTTTCTTT	CASSESLPGQGEVNTEAFF
TRBV7-2	.	TRBJ2-1	.	TGTGCCAGCAGGACTACTGTCGGGCAGTTCTTC	CASRTTVGQFF
TRBV19	TRBD1	TRBJ2-1	.	TGTGCCAGTAGTATGAGGGGGCAAACTAGGAGCTCCTACAATGAGCAGTTCTTC	CASSMRGQTRSSYNEQFF
TRBV7-6	TRBD2	TRBJ2-2	.	TGTGCCAGCAGCCGAGGACTAGCGGGAGACGGGAACACCGGGGAGCTGTTTTTT	CASSRGLAGDGNTGELFF
TRBV7-6	.	TRBJ2-2	.	TGTGCCAGCAGCCCGGGGGGCGGGACGTACACCGGGGAGCTGTTTTTT	CASSPGGGTYTGELFF
TRBV4-3	TRBD2	TRBJ2-2	.	TGCGCCAGCAGCCAAGGCGCTAGCGGAGGAAGGGAGCTGTTTTTT	CASSQGASGGRELFF
TRBV5-1	.	TRBJ2-7	.	TGCGCCAGCAGCTTGGACGGGGGGCCCGGGGACGAGCAGTACTTC	CASSLDGGPGDEQYF
TRBV7-9	TRBD2	TRBJ2-1	.	TGTGCCAGCAGCTATAGCGGGAAAAATGAGCAGTTCTTC	CASSYSGKNEQFF
TRBV7-7	TRBD1	TRBJ2-1	.	TGTGCCAGCGCCCCAGGACAGGGCCTTACTAATGAGCAGTTCTTC	CASAPGQGLTNEQFF